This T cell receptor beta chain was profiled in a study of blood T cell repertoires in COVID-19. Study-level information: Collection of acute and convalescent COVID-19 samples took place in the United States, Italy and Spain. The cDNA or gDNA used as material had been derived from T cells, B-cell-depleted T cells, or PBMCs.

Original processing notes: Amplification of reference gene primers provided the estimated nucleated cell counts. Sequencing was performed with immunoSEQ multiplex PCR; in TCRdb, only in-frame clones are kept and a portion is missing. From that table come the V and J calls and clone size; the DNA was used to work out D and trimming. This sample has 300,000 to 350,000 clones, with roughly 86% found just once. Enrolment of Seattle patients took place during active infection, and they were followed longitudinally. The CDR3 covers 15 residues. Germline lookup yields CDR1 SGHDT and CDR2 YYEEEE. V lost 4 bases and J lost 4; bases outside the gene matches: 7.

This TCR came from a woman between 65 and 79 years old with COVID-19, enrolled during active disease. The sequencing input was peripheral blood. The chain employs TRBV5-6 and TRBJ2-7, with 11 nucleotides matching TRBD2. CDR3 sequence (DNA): TGTGCCAGCAGCGGGTGGACTAGCGGGTATTACGAGCAGTACTTC. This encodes CASSGWTSGYYEQYF.